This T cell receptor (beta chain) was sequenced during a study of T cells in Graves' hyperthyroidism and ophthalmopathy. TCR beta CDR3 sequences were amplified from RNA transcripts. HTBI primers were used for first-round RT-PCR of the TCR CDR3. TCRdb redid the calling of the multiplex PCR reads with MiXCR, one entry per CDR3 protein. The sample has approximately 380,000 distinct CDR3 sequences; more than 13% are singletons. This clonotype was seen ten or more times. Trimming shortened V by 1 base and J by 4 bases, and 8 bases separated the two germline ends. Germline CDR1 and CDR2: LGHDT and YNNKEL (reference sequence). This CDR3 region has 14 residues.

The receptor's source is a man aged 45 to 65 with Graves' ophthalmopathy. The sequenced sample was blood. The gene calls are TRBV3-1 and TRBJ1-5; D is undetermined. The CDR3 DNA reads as TGTGCCAGCAGCCAAGGAGGTTGGAATCAGCCCCAGCATTTT. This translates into CASSQGGWNQPQHF.